These T cell receptor beta chains were read from a single sample in a study of blood T cell repertoires in COVID-19. Using immunoSEQ multiplex PCR, the repertoire was profiled, and TCRdb retains in-frame clones only, with some absent. The sample includes roughly 61,000 clones, about nine tenths seen only once; the top ten take around 2%. Material for sequencing was peripheral blood. The receptors come from a man between 60 and 75 years old with acute or convalescent COVID-19. CDR3s leave out the opening cysteine and the closing phenylalanine or tryptophan. The order of the fields is V gene, clone size, CDR3 protein. Clone size appears in some rows only: once, few, many, or a class for an expanded clone.

v_call: TRBV29-1; clone_size: NA; cdr3_aa: SAAPGIHEQF
v_call: TRBV28; clone_size: NA; cdr3_aa: AAGLASLGNYEQY
v_call: TRBV24-1; clone_size: NA; cdr3_aa: ATSTGVDTDTQY
v_call: TRBV6-2/TRBV6-3; clone_size: few; cdr3_aa: ASSSRVKLKDEKLF
v_call: TRBV18; clone_size: NA; cdr3_aa: ASSPQPGEALH
v_call: TRBV5-6; clone_size: NA; cdr3_aa: ASSFRTGINEKLF
v_call: TRBV28; clone_size: NA; cdr3_aa: ASSPFRGQVNTGELF
v_call: TRBV5-1; clone_size: NA; cdr3_aa: ASSLEGRRGTEAF
v_call: TRBV15; clone_size: once; cdr3_aa: ANPGQGAEGNQPQH
v_call: TRBV12-3/TRBV12-4; clone_size: NA; cdr3_aa: ASSIGQREQY
v_call: TRBV10-3; clone_size: NA; cdr3_aa: AISLSRLQTLNNEQF